This TCR beta chain stems from a study of patients and donors after allogeneic stem cell transplantation. This clonotype was seen many times. TCRdb passed the RT-PCR reads through MiXCR, listing each CDR3 protein once. The sample carries approximately 250,000 distinct CDR3 sequences, roughly an eighth recorded once. Deletions cut 5 bases from V and 6 bases from J, with 7 bases between. Germline-derived CDR1 and CDR2 are MGHDK and SYGVNS. This CDR3 is built from 12 residues. Sequences were obtained from blood, either unsorted or a sorted T cell fraction (not recorded which). The chain is built from TRBV25-1 and TRBJ2-2; D is possibly TRBD2 (5 bases). This TCR was recovered from a human donor who was either an allogeneic HSCT recipient or a stem cell or donor lymphocyte infusion donor (not recorded which). It is not recorded whose cells these are; they may come from a transplant donor. CDR3 DNA sequence: TGTGCCAGCAGTCCGCGGGCCGGGGAGCTGTTTTTT. This sequence encodes CASSPRAGELFF.